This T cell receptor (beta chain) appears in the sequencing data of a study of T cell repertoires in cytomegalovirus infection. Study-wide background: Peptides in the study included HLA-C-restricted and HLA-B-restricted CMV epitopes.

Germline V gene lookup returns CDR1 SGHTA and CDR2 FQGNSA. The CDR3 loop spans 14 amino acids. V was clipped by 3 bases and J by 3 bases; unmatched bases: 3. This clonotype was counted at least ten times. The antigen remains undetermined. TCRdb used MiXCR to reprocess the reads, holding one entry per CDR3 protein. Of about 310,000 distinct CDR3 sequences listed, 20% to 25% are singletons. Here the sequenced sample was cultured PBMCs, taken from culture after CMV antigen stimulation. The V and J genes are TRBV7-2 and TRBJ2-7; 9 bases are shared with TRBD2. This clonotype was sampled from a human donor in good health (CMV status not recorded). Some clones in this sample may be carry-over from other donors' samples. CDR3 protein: CASSLILAGYEQYF. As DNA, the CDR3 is TGTGCCAGCAGCTTGATACTAGCGGGCTACGAGCAGTACTTC.